This record concerns one T cell receptor (beta chain) sequence. Its antigen is not known. The authors ran a second PCR of 7 to 11 cycles using a sample-barcoded 5' primer and a J-beta primer mix. TCRdb reprocessed the 5' RACE reads via MiXCR and lists one record per CDR3 protein. The repertoire holds about 1.1 million distinct CDR3 sequences, with around two fifths as singletons. The V gene lost 5 bases and the J gene lost 11 bases, with 18 bases spanning the gap. CDR1 is SEHNR, CDR2 FQNEAQ, per germline (reference sequence). The CDR3 is made up of 13 amino acids. This sample is part of a study of blood T cells in healthy people across ages. Findings and limits, study-wide: Any changes in expanded clonotypes were possibly confounded, as donor CMV status remained unknown. It was held that diversity estimates obtained from one million T cells represented underestimates.

The origin of this receptor is a young man in good health. The J gene is TRBJ1-1, the V gene TRBV7-9; a weak D match, TRBD1 (5 bases). Material for sequencing was blood. CDR3 nucleotides: TGTGCCAGCAGCCCTGACAGACCGCGAGCGGCTTTCTTT. Translating gives CASSPDRPRAAFF.